The 19 T cell receptor beta chains below come from one sample, sequenced in a study of shared clonotypes between healthy human individuals. Assay: immunoSEQ multiplex PCR; the TCRdb copy retains only in-frame clones and omits some. Here the sample spans about 2.3 million clones, just under 95% being singletons. The sequenced sample was naive CD4+ T cells from PBMCs. Subset specified: CD45RA+ positively selected. These receptor sequences come from a man between 18 and 35 years old in good health. Some clones in this sample may be carry-over from other donors' samples.

The chain is built from TRBV5-4 and TRBJ2-4; D not resolved. Trimming cost V 4 bases and J 6 bases, with 11 bases left between them. The germline V gene has CDR1 SGHNT and CDR2 YYREEE (reference sequence). This CDR3 region has 13 residues. The CDR3 here is CASSPRVGNIQYF. The DNA for the CDR3 is TGTGCCAGCAGCCCACGGGTGGGAAACATTCAGTACTTC.

About this clone: Compared with germline, one end of the junction differs, possibly owing to a read error. The V and J genes are TRBV19 and TRBJ1-2, with TRBD1 as a possible D gene (6 bases). This CDR3 contains 13 residues. Germline CDR1 reads LNHDA; CDR2 reads SQIVND (reference sequence). The CDR3 here is CASSISGDDTTYF. The CDR3, as DNA: TGTGCCAGTAGTATTTCAGGGGACGATACCACATATTTC.

This clone was seen a handful of times. The sample holds other DNA sequences that translate to the same CDR3. The chain combines TRBV5-1 with TRBJ2-1; no firm D call. Germline V CDR1 and CDR2: SGHRS, YFSETQ. Deletions cut 0 bases from V and 6 bases from J, with 1 base between. CDR3 length: 11 amino acids. This chain's CDR3 is CASSLANEQFF. The CDR3 DNA follows: TGCGCCAGCAGCTTGGCCAATGAGCAGTTCTTC.

The V and J genes are TRBV9 and TRBJ2-2, with TRBD2 as a possible D gene (5 bases). Germline V gene lookup returns CDR1 SGDLS and CDR2 YYNGEE. The CDR3 extends over 12 amino acids. Trimming pared 4 bases from V and 8 bases from J, leaving 9 bases between. In nucleotides, the CDR3 is TGTGCCAGCAGCTTGCGAGGGGGGGAGCTGTTTTTT. As protein: CASSLRGGELFF. The variable domain in full, with the rest retrieved from reference TRBV9 and TRBJ2-2, is DSGVTQTPKHLITATGQRVTLRCSPRSGDLSVYWYQQSLDQGLQFLIQYYNGEERAKGNILERFSAQQFPDLHSELNLSSLELGDSALYFCASSLRGGELFFGEGSRLTVL.

The rearrangement links TRBV28 to TRBJ2-7, with D unclear. The CDR3 contains 12 residues. The germline V gene encodes CDR1 MDHEN and CDR2 SYDVKM. V was cut by 5 bases and J by 9 bases, with 14 bases left in between. The CDR3 loop is CASSNPGFGQYF. The CDR3 nucleotides are TGTGCCAGCAGTAATCCAGGCTTCGGGCAGTACTTC.

This clone was seen a few times. The chain links TRBV6-5 to TRBJ1-1, with 7 bases lining up with TRBD1. The length of the CDR3 is 16 residues. Germline lookup yields CDR1 MNHEY and CDR2 SVGAGI. V was clipped by 0 bases and J by 1 base; unmatched bases: 5. The CDR3, as DNA: TGTGCCAGCAGTTACTCGGCCCGGACAGGGAACACTGAAGCTTTCTTT. Protein: CASSYSARTGNTEAFF.

The CDR3 region is CASSQDLRGAVGSNEQYF. The CDR3 DNA reads as TGTGCCAGCAGCCAAGATCTAAGGGGCGCAGTCGGCTCGAACGAGCAGTACTTC. V and J are TRBV4-2 and TRBJ2-7; a possible D gene is TRBD1 (5 bases). V was shortened by 0 bases and J by 5 bases, with 23 bases between the two germline ends. The V gene's germline CDR1 is LGHNA and CDR2 YNFKEQ. This CDR3 region has 18 residues.

The gene calls are TRBV7-2 and TRBJ1-4; D remains unclear. V was cut by 2 bases and J by 7 bases, with 11 bases left in between. CDR1 is SGHTA, CDR2 FQGNSA, per germline. CDR3 length equals 14 residues. This CDR3 is CASSLLYDSEKLFF. Here the CDR3 DNA reads TGTGCCAGCAGCTTACTGTACGACTCTGAAAAACTGTTTTTT.

The chain joins TRBV29-1 to TRBJ2-1; the D gene is possibly TRBD2 (6 bases). This CDR3 has 15 residues. V was clipped by 1 base and J by 0 bases, with 10 bases between them. Germline CDR1 SQVTM, CDR2 ANQGSEA. The CDR3, as DNA: TGCAGCGTTGAAGGTTCTAGCGACTCCTACAATGAGCAGTTCTTC. This codes for CSVEGSSDSYNEQFF.

The chain employs TRBV5-8 and TRBJ1-3; D call uncertain. Germline V gives CDR1 SGHTS, CDR2 YDEGEE. Trimming shortened V by 0 bases and J by 0 bases, and 10 bases separated the two germline ends. CDR3 length equals 16 residues. Here the CDR3 DNA reads TGTGCCAGCAGCTTGGGGTCAATTAGCTCTGGAAACACCATATATTTT. It translates to CASSLGSISSGNTIYF.

This chain connects TRBV15 to TRBJ2-3; D is undetermined. V was pared by 9 bases and J by 0 bases, with 7 bases between. Germline V CDR1 and CDR2: LNHNV, YYDKDF (reference sequence). CDR3 length: 12 residues. In DNA form, the CDR3 reads TGTGCCACGGGATGGAGCACAGATACGCAGTATTTT. It specifies CATGWSTDTQYF.

J is TRBJ1-2 and V is TRBV19; 7 bases align to TRBD1. CDR1 is LNHDA, CDR2 SQIVND, per germline (reference sequence). The CDR3 consists of 18 residues. V lost 2 bases and J lost 4; bases outside the gene matches: 16. The CDR3 region is CASSIPDRRLAATYGYTF. The CDR3 nucleotides read TGTGCCAGTAGTATACCGGACAGGCGACTCGCGGCTACCTATGGCTACACCTTC.

About this clone itself: The sample holds other DNA sequences that translate to the same CDR3. This chain connects TRBV18 to TRBJ2-7; 7 positions agree with TRBD2. The length of the CDR3 is 14 residues. From germline, CDR1 is KGHSH and CDR2 LQKENI. V lost 4 bases, J lost 2 bases, and 5 bases stayed unmatched. This chain's CDR3 is CASSREGGAYEQYF. CDR3 sequence (DNA): TGTGCCAGCTCACGAGAGGGAGGGGCCTACGAGCAGTACTTC.

The J gene is TRBJ1-1, the V gene TRBV28; 10 bases map to TRBD1. CDR3 length equals 13 residues. CDR1 and CDR2 (germline): MDHEN, SYDVKM. The junction had 11 bases not matched to a gene; V was cut back by 10 bases and J by 9 bases. CDR3 in amino acids: CAITPGQGSKAFF. CDR3 bases: TGTGCCATTACGCCGGGACAGGGGTCGAAAGCTTTCTTT.

The chain links TRBV10-3 to TRBJ2-1; 7 bases are a match to TRBD2. The CDR3 extends over 15 amino acids. CDR1 and CDR2 (germline): ENHRY, SYGVKD. Trimming at V came to 5 bases and at J to 0 bases, leaving 4 bases not matched to a gene. The CDR3 sequence: CAISSPSGSYNEQFF. The CDR3 region has the DNA TGTGCCATCAGTAGTCCTAGCGGCTCCTACAATGAGCAGTTCTTC.

This clone appeared a few times. The identical CDR3 is also encoded by other nucleotide sequences in the sample. The chain joins TRBV5-1 to TRBJ1-1; D might be TRBD1 (6 bases). Trimming shortened V by 1 base and J by 0 bases, and 7 bases separated the two germline ends. Germline V gene lookup returns CDR1 SGHRS and CDR2 YFSETQ. The CDR3 length is 14 residues. The CDR3 region is CASSLTGLNTEAFF. In DNA form, the CDR3 reads TGCGCCAGCAGCTTGACAGGGCTGAACACTGAAGCTTTCTTT.

This sequence joins TRBV7-2 and TRBJ2-2; 12 nucleotides match TRBD1. The CDR3 consists of 16 residues. Trimming at V came to 5 bases and at J to 4 bases, leaving 5 bases not matched to a gene. Germline CDR1 reads SGHTA; CDR2 reads FQGNSA. CDR3 DNA: TGTGCCAGCAGCGGGACAGGGGGCGTTATCACCGGGGAGCTGTTTTTT. As protein: CASSGTGGVITGELFF.

The chain carries TRBV10-3 and TRBJ2-1; D perhaps matches TRBD1 (6 bases). Per the germline V gene, CDR1 is ENHRY and CDR2 is SYGVKD. Trimming cost V 4 bases and J 1 base, with 14 bases left between them. This CDR3 has 16 residues. The CDR3, as DNA: TGTGCCATCAGTGCGGGCGGACAGTTGTCCTACAATGAGCAGTTCTTC. Amino acids: CAISAGGQLSYNEQFF.

The chain couples TRBV13 to TRBJ2-1; unclear D gene. Germline assignment: CDR1 PRHDT and CDR2 FYEKMQ (reference sequence). Deletions cut 2 bases from V and 7 bases from J, with 15 bases between. This CDR3 comprises 15 residues. The CDR3 DNA is TGTGCCAGCAGCTTAAATGGTGGATTGGGGAATGAGCAGTTCTTC. Residues: CASSLNGGLGNEQFF.